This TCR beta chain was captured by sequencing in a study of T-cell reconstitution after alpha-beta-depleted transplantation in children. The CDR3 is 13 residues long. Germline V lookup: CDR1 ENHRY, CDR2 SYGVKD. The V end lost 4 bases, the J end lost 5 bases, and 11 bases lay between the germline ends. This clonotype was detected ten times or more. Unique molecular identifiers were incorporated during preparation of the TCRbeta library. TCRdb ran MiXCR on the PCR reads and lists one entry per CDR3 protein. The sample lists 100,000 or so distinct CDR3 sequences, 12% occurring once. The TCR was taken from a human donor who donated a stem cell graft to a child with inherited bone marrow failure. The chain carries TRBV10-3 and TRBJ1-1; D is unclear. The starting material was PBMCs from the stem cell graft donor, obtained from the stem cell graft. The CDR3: CAISVQAETEAFF. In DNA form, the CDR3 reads TGTGCCATCAGTGTCCAGGCGGAAACTGAAGCTTTCTTT.